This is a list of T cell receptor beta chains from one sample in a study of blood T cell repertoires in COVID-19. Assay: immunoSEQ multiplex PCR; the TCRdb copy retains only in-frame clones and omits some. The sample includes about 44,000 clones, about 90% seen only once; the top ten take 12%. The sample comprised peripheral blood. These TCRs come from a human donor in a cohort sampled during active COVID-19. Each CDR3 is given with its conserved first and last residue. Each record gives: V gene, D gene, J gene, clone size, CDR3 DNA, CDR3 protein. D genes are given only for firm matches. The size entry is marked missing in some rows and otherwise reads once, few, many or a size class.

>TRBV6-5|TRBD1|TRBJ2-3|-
TGTGCCAGCGACAGGGGGATTACAGATACGCAGTATTTT
CASDRGITDTQYF
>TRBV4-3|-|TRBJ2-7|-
TGCGCCAGCAGCCAAGGCGGCCGCTCCTACGAGCAGTACTTC
CASSQGGRSYEQYF
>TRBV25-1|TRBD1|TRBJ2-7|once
TGTGCCAGCAGTGAATTTGGGACAGGGACCTACGAGCAGTACTTC
CASSEFGTGTYEQYF
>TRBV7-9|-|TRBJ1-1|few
TGTGCCAGCAGCCTTCAGTTTATTGAAGCTTTCTTT
CASSLQFIEAFF
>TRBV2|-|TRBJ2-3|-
TGTGCCAGCAGGGGGGACTCTAGCACAGATACGCAGTATTTT
CASRGDSSTDTQYF
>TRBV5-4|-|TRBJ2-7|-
TGTGCCAGCAGCTTACTAGTATTTCAGGGGTCTAGTGCGTTGCAGTACTTC
CASSLLVFQGSSALQYF
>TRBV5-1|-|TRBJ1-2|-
TGCGCCAGCAGCTTGGATCTCCCGGATGGCTACACCTTC
CASSLDLPDGYTF
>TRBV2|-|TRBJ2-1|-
TGTGCCAGCAGTGAAGTTAGGGAGACTCTCTTC
CASSEVRETLF
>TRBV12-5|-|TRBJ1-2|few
TGTGCTAGTGTGGCGGGCCCAAACTATGGCTACACCTTC
CASVAGPNYGYTF
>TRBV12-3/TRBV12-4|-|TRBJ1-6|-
TGTGCCAGCAGTCCCGCCCCTCGGTCACCCCTCCACTTT
CASSPAPRSPLHF
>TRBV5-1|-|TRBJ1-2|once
TGCGCCAGCAGCTTGAGTCACACGGCGGGCGGCTACACCTTC
CASSLSHTAGGYTF
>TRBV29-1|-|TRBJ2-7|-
TGCAGCGTTGGTAAGCAGGGCTACGAGCAGTACTTC
CSVGKQGYEQYF
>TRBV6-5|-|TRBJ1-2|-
TGTGCCAGCAGTTACTTAGGCAGGGCCCAGGGTGGCTACACCTTC
CASSYLGRAQGGYTF
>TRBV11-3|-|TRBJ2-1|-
TGTGCCAGCAGCTTAGCGGGGGGCAGCTCCTACAATGAGCAGTTCTTC
CASSLAGGSSYNEQFF
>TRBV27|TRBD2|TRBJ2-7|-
TGTGCCAGCAGAGGGTGGGACTACTCTAGCGGGGGCACCTACGAGCAGTACTTC
CASRGWDYSSGGTYEQYF
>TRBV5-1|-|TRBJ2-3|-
TGCGCCAGCAGCAGAGGACAGACAGATACGCAGTATTTT
CASSRGQTDTQYF
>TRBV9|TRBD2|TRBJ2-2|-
TGTGCCAGCAGCGCTCCTGCTAGCGGGAGGCCCATACCCGGGAACACCGGGGAGCTGTTTTTT
CASSAPASGRPIPGNTGELFF
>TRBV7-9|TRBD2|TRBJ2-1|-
TGTGCCAGCAGCCCGCGGGCGGGTAGCGGGAGGTACAATGAGCAGTTCTTC
CASSPRAGSGRYNEQFF
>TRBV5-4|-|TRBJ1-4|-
TGTGCCAGTTCCTCTGCAACTAATGAAAAACTGTTTTTT
CASSSATNEKLFF
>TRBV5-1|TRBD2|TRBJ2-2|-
TGCGCCAGCAGCCCCGTGGGGGGGGCCGGGGAGCTGTTTTTT
CASSPVGGAGELFF
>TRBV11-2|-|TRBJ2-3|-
TGTGCCAGCAGCTTAGGAGCACTTCCAGATACGCAGTATTTT
CASSLGALPDTQYF
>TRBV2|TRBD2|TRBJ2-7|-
TGTGCCAGCATCCGACTAGCGGGAGTTCCAGCCTACGAGCAGTACTTC
CASIRLAGVPAYEQYF
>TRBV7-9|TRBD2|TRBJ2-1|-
TGTGCCAGCAGCTTACCCCTCACTAGCGGGATCTACAATGAGCAGTTCTTC
CASSLPLTSGIYNEQFF
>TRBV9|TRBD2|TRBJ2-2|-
TGTGCCAGCAGCGAGGGACTAGCGACAACCGGGGAGCTGTTTTTT
CASSEGLATTGELFF
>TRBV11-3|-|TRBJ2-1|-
TGTGCCAGCAGCTTAAGGGGCTTCCTTCCCTACAATGAGCAGTTCTTC
CASSLRGFLPYNEQFF
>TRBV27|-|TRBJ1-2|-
TGTGCCAGCAGTTTCCTGTCCCGTTCCCCTGGCTACACCTTC
CASSFLSRSPGYTF
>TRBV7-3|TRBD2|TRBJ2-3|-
TGTGCCAGCAGCTTAAGGGGACTAGCCCCTTTTAGCACAGATACGCAGTATTTT
CASSLRGLAPFSTDTQYF
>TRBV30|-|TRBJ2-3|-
TGTGCCTGGAACGAAGCGGGTTTAACAGATACGCAGTATTTT
CAWNEAGLTDTQYF
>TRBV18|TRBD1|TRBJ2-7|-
TGTGCCAGCTCACCAGGGGCGACAGGGCCGTCCTACGAGCAGTACTTC
CASSPGATGPSYEQYF
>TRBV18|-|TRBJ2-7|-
TGTGCCAGCTCACCTGGGGCAGCCTCCTACGAGCAGTACTTC
CASSPGAASYEQYF